This TCR beta chain was profiled in a study of Ad26.COV2.S vaccination and SARS-CoV-2 variants. The wider study: The study gave Ad26.COV2.S intramuscularly, once or twice 56 days apart.

Clones were sequenced by immunoSEQ multiplex PCR, and TCRdb holds only the in-frame ones, with some missing. The sample consists of hundreds of thousands of clones, 92% of them appearing once. Treatment described: roughly 18 received Ad26.COV2.S at low or high dose, single or two shots; several received placebo; per-sample allocation not given. Material that was analyzed had been drawn on day 63 after the first vaccine or placebo injection. Trimming took off 5 bases at V and 4 bases at J, with 26 bases between the two ends. Germline lookup yields CDR1 SGHTA and CDR2 FQGNSA. The CDR3 loop spans 18 amino acids.

The sample here was peripheral blood, taken in a trial of Ad26.COV2.S vaccine versus placebo. The TCR comes from a person between 18 and 59 years old who received the Ad26.COV2.S COVID-19 vaccine or a placebo. This chain connects TRBV7-2 to TRBJ1-1; weak D call: TRBD1 (6 bases). The CDR3 region is CASSQETGRRNEGTEAFF. In DNA form, the CDR3 reads TGTGCCAGCAGCCAAGAGACAGGACGGCGTAACGAGGGCACTGAAGCTTTCTTT.